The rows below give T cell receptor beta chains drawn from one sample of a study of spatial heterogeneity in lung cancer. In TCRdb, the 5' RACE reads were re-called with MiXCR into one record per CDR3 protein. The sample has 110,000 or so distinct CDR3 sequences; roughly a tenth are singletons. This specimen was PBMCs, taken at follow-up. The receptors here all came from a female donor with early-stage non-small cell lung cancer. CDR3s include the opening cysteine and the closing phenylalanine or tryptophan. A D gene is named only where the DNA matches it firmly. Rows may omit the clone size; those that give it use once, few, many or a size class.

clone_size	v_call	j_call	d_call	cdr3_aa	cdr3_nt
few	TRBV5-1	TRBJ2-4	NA	CASTRVGENIQYF	TGCGCCAGCACAAGAGTTGGGGAAAACATTCAGTACTTC
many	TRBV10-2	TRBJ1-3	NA	CASSPGRRDTIYF	TGCGCCAGCAGCCCAGGACGTCGGGACACCATATATTTT
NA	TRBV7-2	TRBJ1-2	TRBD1	CASSDRTGSGYTF	TGTGCCAGCAGCGATCGGACAGGGAGCGGCTACACCTTC
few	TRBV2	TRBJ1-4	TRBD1	CASSGGYLTGTNEKLFF	TGTGCCAGCAGTGGGGGGTACCTGACAGGGACTAATGAAAAACTGTTTTTT
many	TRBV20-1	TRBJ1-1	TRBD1	CSARQGWTEAFF	TGCAGTGCCAGACAGGGTTGGACTGAAGCTTTCTTT
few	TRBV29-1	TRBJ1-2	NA	CSVKRTEDGYTF	TGCAGCGTTAAGCGGACAGAGGATGGCTACACCTTC
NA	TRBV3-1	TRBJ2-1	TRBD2	CASSPRLAGGYNEQFF	TGTGCCAGCAGCCCGAGACTAGCGGGAGGATACAATGAGCAGTTCTTC
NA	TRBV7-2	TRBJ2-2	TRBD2	CASSFGGSSSNTGELFF	TGTGCCAGCAGCTTCGGGGGGAGTTCATCAAACACCGGGGAGCTGTTTTTT
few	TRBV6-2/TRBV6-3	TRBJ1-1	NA	CASSYGEGIEAFF	TGTGCCAGCAGTTACGGGGAGGGAATTGAAGCTTTCTTT
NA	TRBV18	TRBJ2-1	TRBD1	CAGSPGQVYNEQFF	TGTGCCGGTTCCCCGGGACAGGTATACAATGAGCAGTTCTTC
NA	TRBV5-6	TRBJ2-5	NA	CASSSLLGRGETQYF	TGTGCCAGCAGCTCGCTCCTTGGAAGAGGGGAGACCCAGTACTTC
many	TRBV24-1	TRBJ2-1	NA	CATSDNNEQFF	TGTGCCACCAGTGACAACAATGAGCAGTTCTTC
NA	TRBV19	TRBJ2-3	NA	CATFPRTAFKVDTQYF	TGTGCCACCTTCCCCCGGACAGCATTCAAGGTGGATACGCAGTATTTT
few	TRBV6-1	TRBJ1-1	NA	CASSAGRGTEAFF	TGTGCCAGCAGTGCCGGGAGAGGAACTGAAGCTTTCTTT
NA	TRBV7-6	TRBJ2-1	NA	CASSPGYSPYNEQFF	TGTGCCAGCAGCCCAGGGTATTCCCCCTACAATGAGCAGTTCTTC
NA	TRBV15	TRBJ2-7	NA	CATSRDGGSSGQYF	TGTGCCACCAGCAGAGATGGCGGGTCGAGCGGGCAGTACTTC
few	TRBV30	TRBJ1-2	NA	CAWSVGGEGYTF	TGTGCCTGGAGTGTAGGGGGAGAAGGCTACACCTTC
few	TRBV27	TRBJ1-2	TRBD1	CASSPGVTGIDYGYTF	TGTGCCAGCAGTCCTGGTGTGACAGGGATCGACTATGGCTACACCTTC
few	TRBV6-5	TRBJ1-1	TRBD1	CASRMDRGREAFF	TGTGCCAGCAGAATGGACAGGGGACGTGAAGCTTTCTTT
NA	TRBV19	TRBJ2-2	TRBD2	CASSKREVSTGELFF	TGTGCCAGTAGTAAGCGGGAGGTCTCCACCGGGGAGCTGTTTTTT
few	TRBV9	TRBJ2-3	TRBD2	CASSVWPLAGGVDTQYF	TGTGCCAGCAGCGTATGGCCCTTAGCGGGAGGTGTAGATACGCAGTATTTT
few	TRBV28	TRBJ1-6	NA	CASSNRRLASPLHF	TGTGCCAGCAGCAATCGGCGCTTGGCTTCACCCCTCCACTTT
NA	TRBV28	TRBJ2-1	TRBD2	CASGSGSHNNEQFF	TGTGCCAGTGGGAGCGGGAGTCACAACAATGAGCAGTTCTTC
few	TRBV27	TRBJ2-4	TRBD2	CASRAPRLAGAKNIQYF	TGTGCCAGCCGAGCTCCTCGACTAGCGGGAGCCAAAAACATTCAGTACTTC
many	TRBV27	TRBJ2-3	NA	CASSFRGILTDTQYF	TGTGCCAGCAGTTTTCGGGGTATACTCACAGATACGCAGTATTTT
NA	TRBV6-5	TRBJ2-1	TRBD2	CASRASGRAGDEQFF	TGTGCCAGCAGAGCTAGCGGGAGGGCCGGGGATGAGCAGTTCTTC
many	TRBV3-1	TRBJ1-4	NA	CASSQDEVGYEKLFF	TGTGCCAGCAGCCAAGATGAAGTAGGCTACGAAAAACTGTTTTTT
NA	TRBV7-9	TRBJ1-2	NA	CASSHNQGPGYTF	TGTGCCAGCAGCCATAACCAGGGCCCTGGCTACACCTTC
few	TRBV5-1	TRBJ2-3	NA	CASSLGQYQDTQYF	TGCGCCAGCAGCCTCGGACAGTACCAAGATACGCAGTATTTT
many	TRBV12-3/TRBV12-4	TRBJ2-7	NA	CASSRRYEQYF	TGTGCCAGCAGCCGTCGCTACGAGCAGTACTTC
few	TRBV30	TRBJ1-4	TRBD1	CAWSSWTGRTNEKLFF	TGTGCCTGGAGCTCCTGGACAGGCCGAACTAATGAAAAACTGTTTTTT
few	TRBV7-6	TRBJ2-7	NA	CASSVQGGGTYEQYF	TGTGCCAGCAGCGTACAGGGAGGTGGGACCTACGAGCAGTACTTC
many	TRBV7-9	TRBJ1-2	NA	CASSHGQNYGYTF	TGTGCCAGCAGCCATGGACAGAACTATGGCTACACCTTC
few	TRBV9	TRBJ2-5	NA	CASSTRGSQETQYF	TGTGCCAGCAGCACCCGGGGGAGCCAAGAGACCCAGTACTTC
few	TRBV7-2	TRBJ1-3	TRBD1	CASSLTRGNSGNTIYF	TGTGCCAGCAGCTTGACCAGGGGGAACTCTGGAAACACCATATATTTT
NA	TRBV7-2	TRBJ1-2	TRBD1	CASSRRGDRALNYGYTF	TGTGCCAGCAGCCGTAGAGGGGACAGGGCTCTAAACTATGGCTACACCTTC
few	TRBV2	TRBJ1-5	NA	CASSESDRPQPQHF	TGTGCCAGCAGTGAGTCCGACAGACCTCAGCCCCAGCATTTT
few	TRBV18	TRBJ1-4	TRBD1	CASSPGQGPEKLFF	TGTGCCAGCTCACCGGGACAGGGGCCTGAAAAACTGTTTTTT
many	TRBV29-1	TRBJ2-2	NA	CSVDGELFF	TGCAGCGTTGACGGGGAGCTGTTTTTT
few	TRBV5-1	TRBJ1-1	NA	CASSLTTNTEAFF	TGCGCCAGCAGTTTAACAACGAACACTGAAGCTTTCTTT
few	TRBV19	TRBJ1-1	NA	CASSIDRNTEAFF	TGTGCCAGTAGTATCGACAGGAACACTGAAGCTTTCTTT
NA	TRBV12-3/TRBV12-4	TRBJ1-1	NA	CASSLSLMNTEAFF	TGTGCCAGCAGTTTGAGCTTAATGAACACTGAAGCTTTCTTT